This T cell receptor beta chain was profiled in a study of breast tumors, draining lymph nodes, adjacent tissues. Study-wide results and caveats: Luminal-like breast cancer showed significantly greater tumor-nontumor repertoire similarity than basal-like breast cancer did. Most tumor T cells seemingly derive from lymph node, then expand in tumor. Tumor T cell lymph node origin was a supported hypothesis, not proven. Tumors had less TCR diversity than lymph nodes, more than nontumor tissue.

The V gene lost 5 bases and the J gene lost 4 bases, with 12 bases spanning the gap. The CDR3 totals 13 residues. The germline V gene has CDR1 MNHEY and CDR2 SVGAGI. From the multiplex PCR reads, TCRdb called clonotypes with MiXCR, one entry per CDR3 protein. Of around 230,000 distinct CDR3 sequences listed, about 30% are singletons. This clonotype was found a few times. Its antigen is undetermined. A read error is possible here, since a much larger clone lies one base away. The lymph nodes were axillary draining lymph nodes from breast cancer patients. Input material: axillary lymph node tissue. The TCR sequence derives from a female donor with breast cancer. Some clones in this sample may be carry-over from other donors' samples. This chain joins TRBV6-5 and TRBJ2-7; the D is unclear. In DNA, the CDR3 is TGTGCCAGCAGTCTCAGCGTATCGTACGAGCAGTACTTC. Amino acid sequence: CASSLSVSYEQYF.